This T cell receptor (beta chain) appears in the sequencing data of a study of blood T cell repertoires in COVID-19. In the study overall: T cells, B-cell-depleted T cells, or PBMCs provided the cDNA or gDNA that served as material.

This clone appeared a single time. The data were produced by immunoSEQ multiplex PCR, yet TCRdb's version contains in-frame clones alone and is incomplete. The sample comprises approximately 220,000 clones, around nine tenths of which are singletons, and 5.5% to 8% rests with the top ten. This receptor was identified in a man in his 60s who had recovered from COVID-19. What was sequenced was peripheral blood.

CDR3 sequence: CASSGQGAPRSSYNSPLHF. The CDR3 bases are TGTGCCAGCAGCGGACAGGGGGCCCCTCGGAGCTCCTATAATTCACCCCTCCACTTT. The chain employs TRBV7-2 and TRBJ1-6; the match to TRBD1 covers 11 bases. Germline CDR1 is SGHTA and CDR2 is FQGNSA. After removal of 5 bases from V and 0 bases from J, the junction contained 9 bases not matched to a gene. The CDR3 has 19 amino acids.